One sample yielded the 2 T cell receptor beta chains listed below, sequenced in a study of blood T cell repertoires in COVID-19 (dated by TCRdb to 2019 to 2021). Library preparation used the immunoSEQ multiplex PCR assay. The table comes from immuneACCESS by way of TCRdb, which keeps in-frame sequences with V and J called. Part of the clones is missing from these tables; in studies checked, under half for an unresolved V gene and the rest for unknown reasons. Present in this sample are some 95,000 clones, about 86% of which were seen just once. Of the sample, approximately 1.2% falls within the top ten clones. Sample: peripheral blood. The receptors were gathered from an older man with active or convalescent COVID-19.

The chain carries TRBV19 and TRBJ1-2, with D possibly TRBD1 on 5 matching bases. Trimming stripped 1 base from V and 7 bases from J, with 13 bases between. Germline V gene sequence: CDR1 LNHDA, CDR2 SQIVND (reference sequence). The CDR3 runs 14 residues. The CDR3 is CASSIVGVQRGYTF. CDR3 in DNA: TGTGCCAGTAGTATAGTAGGGGTTCAACGTGGCTACACCTTC.

The chain joins TRBV12-3 or TRBV12-4 to TRBJ1-1; TRBD1 matches at 7 bases. The CDR3 has 13 residues. The V segment lost 5 bases and the J segment 3 bases; nucleotides outside the gene matches: 3. The CDR3 protein is CASSQQGYTEAFF. The CDR3 nucleotides read TGTGCCAGCAGTCAACAGGGGTACACTGAAGCTTTCTTT.